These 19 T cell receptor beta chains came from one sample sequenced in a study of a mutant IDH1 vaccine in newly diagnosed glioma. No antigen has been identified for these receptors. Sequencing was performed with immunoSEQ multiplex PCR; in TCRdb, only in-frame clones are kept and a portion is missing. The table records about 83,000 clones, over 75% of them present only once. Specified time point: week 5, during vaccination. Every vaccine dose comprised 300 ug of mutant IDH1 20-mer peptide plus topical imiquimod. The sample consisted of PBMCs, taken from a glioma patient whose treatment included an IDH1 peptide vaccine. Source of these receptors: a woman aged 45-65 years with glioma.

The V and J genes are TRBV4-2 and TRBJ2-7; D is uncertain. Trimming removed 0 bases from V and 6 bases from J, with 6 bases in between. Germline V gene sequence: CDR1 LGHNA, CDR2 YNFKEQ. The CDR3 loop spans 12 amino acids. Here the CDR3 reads CASSQDLSEQYF. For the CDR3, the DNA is TGTGCCAGCAGCCAAGACCTCTCCGAGCAGTACTTC.

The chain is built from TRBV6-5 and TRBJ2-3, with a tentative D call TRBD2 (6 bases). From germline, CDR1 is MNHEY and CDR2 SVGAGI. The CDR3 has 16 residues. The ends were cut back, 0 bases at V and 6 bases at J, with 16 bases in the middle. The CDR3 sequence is CASSYSIPPRGDTQYF. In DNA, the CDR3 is TGTGCCAGCAGTTACTCCATTCCTCCCCGGGGGGATACGCAGTATTTT.

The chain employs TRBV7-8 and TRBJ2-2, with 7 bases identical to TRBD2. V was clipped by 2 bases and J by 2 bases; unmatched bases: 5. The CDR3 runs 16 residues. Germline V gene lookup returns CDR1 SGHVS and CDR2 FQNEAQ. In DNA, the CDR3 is TGTGCCAGCAGCTTAACGGGACTACCTAACACCGGGGAGCTGTTTTTT. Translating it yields CASSLTGLPNTGELFF.

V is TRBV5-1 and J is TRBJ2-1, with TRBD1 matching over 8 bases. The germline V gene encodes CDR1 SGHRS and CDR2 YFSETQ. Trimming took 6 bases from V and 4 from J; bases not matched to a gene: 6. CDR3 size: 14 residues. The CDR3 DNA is TGCGCCAGCACCCTAGGGGACAGGTACAATGAGCAGTTCTTC. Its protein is CASTLGDRYNEQFF. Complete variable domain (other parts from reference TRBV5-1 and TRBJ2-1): KAGVTQTPRYLIKTRGQQVTLSCSPISGHRSVSWYQQTPGQGLQFLFEYFSETQRNKGNFPGRFSGRQFSNSRSEMNVSTLELGDSALYLCASTLGDRYNEQFFGPGTRLTVL.

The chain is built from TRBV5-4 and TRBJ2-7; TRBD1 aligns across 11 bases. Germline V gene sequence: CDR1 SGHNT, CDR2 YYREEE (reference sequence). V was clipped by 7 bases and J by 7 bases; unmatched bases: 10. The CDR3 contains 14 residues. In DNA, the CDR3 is TGTGCCAGCCGTCAATCGGACAGGGGGCTTGAGCAGTACTTC. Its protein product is CASRQSDRGLEQYF.

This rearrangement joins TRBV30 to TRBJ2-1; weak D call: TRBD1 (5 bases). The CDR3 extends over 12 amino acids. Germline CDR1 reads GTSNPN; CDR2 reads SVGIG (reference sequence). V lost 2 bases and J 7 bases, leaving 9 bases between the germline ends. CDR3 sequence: CAWSRGQNEQFF. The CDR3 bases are TGTGCCTGGAGTAGGGGTCAAAATGAGCAGTTCTTC.

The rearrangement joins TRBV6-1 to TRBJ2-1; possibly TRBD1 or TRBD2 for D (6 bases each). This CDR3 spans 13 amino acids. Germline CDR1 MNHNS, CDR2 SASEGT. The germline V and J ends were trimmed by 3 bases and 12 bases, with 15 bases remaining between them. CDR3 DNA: TGTGCCAGCAGTGATATAGGGGGGCTGGGGCAGTTCTTC. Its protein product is CASSDIGGLGQFF.

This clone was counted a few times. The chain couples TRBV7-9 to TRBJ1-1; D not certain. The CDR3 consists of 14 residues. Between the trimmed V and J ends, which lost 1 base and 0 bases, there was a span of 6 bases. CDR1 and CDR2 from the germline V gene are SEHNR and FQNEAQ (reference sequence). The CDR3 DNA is TGTGCCAGCAGCTTAGGTGCGGTGAACACTGAAGCTTTCTTT. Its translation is CASSLGAVNTEAFF.

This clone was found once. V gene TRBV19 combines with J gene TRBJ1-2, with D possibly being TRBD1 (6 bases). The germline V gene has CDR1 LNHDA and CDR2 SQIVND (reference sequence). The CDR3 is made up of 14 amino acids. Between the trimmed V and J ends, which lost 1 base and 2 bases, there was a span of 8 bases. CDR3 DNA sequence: TGTGCCAGTAGTATAGCCGACAGGAACTATGGCTACACCTTC. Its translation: CASSIADRNYGYTF.

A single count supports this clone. The CDR3 region is CASSLETDTQYF. For the CDR3, the DNA is TGCGCCAGCAGCTTGGAAACAGATACGCAGTATTTT. The chain recombines TRBV5-1 with TRBJ2-3; D not certain. The CDR3 has 12 amino acids. Per germline, CDR1 SGHRS and CDR2 YFSETQ. V lost 0 bases to trimming and J lost 3 bases, with 2 bases between them.

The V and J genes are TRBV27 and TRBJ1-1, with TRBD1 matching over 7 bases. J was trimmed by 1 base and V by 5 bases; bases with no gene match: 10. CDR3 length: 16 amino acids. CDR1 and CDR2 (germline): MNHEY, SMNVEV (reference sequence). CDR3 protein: CASSPRVGQPNTEAFF. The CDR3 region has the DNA TGTGCCAGCAGTCCCCGCGTGGGACAGCCGAACACTGAAGCTTTCTTT.

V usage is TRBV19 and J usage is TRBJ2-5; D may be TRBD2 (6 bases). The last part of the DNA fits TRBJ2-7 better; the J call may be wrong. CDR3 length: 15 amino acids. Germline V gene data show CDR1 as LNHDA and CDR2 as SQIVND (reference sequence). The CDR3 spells CASSMRDSSSYEQYF. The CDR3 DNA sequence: TGTGCCAGTAGTATGAGGGACTCATCGTCCTACGAGCAGTACTTC.

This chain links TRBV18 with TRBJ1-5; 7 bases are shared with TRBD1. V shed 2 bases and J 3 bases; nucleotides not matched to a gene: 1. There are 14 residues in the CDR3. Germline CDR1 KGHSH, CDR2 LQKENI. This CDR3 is CASSPDRANQPQHF. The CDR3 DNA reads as TGTGCCAGCTCACCAGACAGGGCCAATCAGCCCCAGCATTTT.

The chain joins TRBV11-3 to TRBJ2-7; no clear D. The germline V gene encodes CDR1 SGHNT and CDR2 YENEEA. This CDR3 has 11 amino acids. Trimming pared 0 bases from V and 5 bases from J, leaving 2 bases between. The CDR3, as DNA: TGTGCCAGCAGCTTAGATAACGAGCAGTACTTC. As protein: CASSLDNEQYF.

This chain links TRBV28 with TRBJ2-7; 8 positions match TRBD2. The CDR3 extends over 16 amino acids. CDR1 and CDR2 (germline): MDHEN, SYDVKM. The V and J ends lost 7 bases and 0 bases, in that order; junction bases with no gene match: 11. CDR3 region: CASTSGGSGASYEQYF. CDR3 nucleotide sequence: TGTGCCAGCACCTCGGGAGGTAGCGGGGCCTCCTACGAGCAGTACTTC.

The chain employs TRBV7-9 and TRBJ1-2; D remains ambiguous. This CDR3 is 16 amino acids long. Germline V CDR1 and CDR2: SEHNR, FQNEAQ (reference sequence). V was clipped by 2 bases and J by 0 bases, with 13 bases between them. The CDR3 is CASSLYLRESNYGYTF. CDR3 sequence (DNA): TGTGCCAGCAGCTTATATCTTAGGGAATCTAACTATGGCTACACCTTC.

CDR3 protein: CATSSLAGGRGGDTQYF. DNA of the CDR3: TGTGCCACCAGCAGTTTAGCGGGAGGACGAGGGGGAGATACGCAGTATTTT. The chain joins TRBV15 to TRBJ2-3; TRBD2 aligns across 10 bases. CDR1 LNHNV and CDR2 YYDKDF come from the germline V gene (reference sequence). The CDR3 runs to 17 residues. J was trimmed by 5 bases and V by 3 bases; bases with no gene match: 11. The whole variable domain, remainder taken from reference TRBV15 and TRBJ2-3, is DAMVIQNPRYQVTQFGKPVTLSCSQTLNHNVMYWYQQKSSQAPKLLFHYYDKDFNNEADTPDNFQSRRPNTSFCFLDIRSPGLGDTAMYLCATSSLAGGRGGDTQYFGPGTRLTVL.

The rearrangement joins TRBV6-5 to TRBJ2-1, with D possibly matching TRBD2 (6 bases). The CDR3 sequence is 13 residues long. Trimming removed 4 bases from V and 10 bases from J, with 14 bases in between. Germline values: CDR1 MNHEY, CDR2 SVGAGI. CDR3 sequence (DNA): TGTGCCAGCAGTTTGACTAGAATAGGGGAGCAGTTCTTC. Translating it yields CASSLTRIGEQFF.

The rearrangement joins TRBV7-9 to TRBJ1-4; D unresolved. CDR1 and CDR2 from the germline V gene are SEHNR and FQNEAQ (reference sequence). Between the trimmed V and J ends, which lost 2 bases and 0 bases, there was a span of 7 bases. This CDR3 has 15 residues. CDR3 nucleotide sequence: TGTGCCAGCAGCTTAATGGTTGCAACTAATGAAAAACTGTTTTTT. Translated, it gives CASSLMVATNEKLFF.